Presented here are 20 T cell receptor beta chains from one specimen sequenced in a study of Ad26.COV2.S vaccination and SARS-CoV-2 variants. Treatment described: about 20 received Ad26.COV2.S at low or high dose, single or two shots; roughly 5 received placebo; per-sample allocation not given. The investigators took samples on day 63 after the first vaccine or placebo injection. Clones were sequenced by immunoSEQ multiplex PCR, and TCRdb holds only the in-frame ones, with some missing. This table holds hundreds of thousands of clones, approximately 83% found once. The sequences come from peripheral blood, collected in a trial of Ad26.COV2.S vaccine versus placebo. These receptors were collected from a person between 18 and 59 years old who received the Ad26.COV2.S COVID-19 vaccine or a placebo.

This chain connects TRBV29-1 to TRBJ2-2, with D maybe TRBD2 (5 bases). In germline, CDR1 is SQVTM, CDR2 ANQGSEA. Trimming left V 6 bases short and J 6 bases short, with 11 bases between. The CDR3 extends over 12 amino acids. CDR3 protein: CSVPGVAGELFF. The CDR3 DNA sequence: TGCAGCGTCCCCGGGGTGGCCGGGGAGCTGTTTTTT.

The V and J genes are TRBV19 and TRBJ2-3; D not certain. The V and J ends lost 3 bases and 1 base respectively, with 8 bases between them. The CDR3 consists of 14 residues. Germline values: CDR1 LNHDA, CDR2 SQIVND (reference sequence). CDR3 coding DNA: TGTGCCAGTAGTATTCGGCAGGGCACAGATACGCAGTATTTT. Its protein is CASSIRQGTDTQYF.

The V gene is TRBV7-9, the J gene TRBJ2-5, with 11 bases matching TRBD2. This CDR3 is 15 amino acids long. J was trimmed by 5 bases and V by 3 bases; bases with no gene match: 5. Germline CDR1 is SEHNR and CDR2 is FQNEAQ (reference sequence). The CDR3 loop is CASSLGLAVRETQYF. CDR3 DNA sequence: TGTGCCAGCAGCTTGGGACTAGCGGTCCGGGAGACCCAGTACTTC.

This clone was detected only a few times. The chain employs TRBV19 and TRBJ1-3; D is uncertain. Trimming pared 6 bases from V and 2 bases from J, leaving 5 bases between. Germline V gene data show CDR1 as LNHDA and CDR2 as SQIVND (reference sequence). This CDR3 has 12 residues. The DNA for the CDR3 is TGTGCCAGTAGCCCTACTGGAAACACCATATATTTT. Translating gives CASSPTGNTIYF.

The genes are TRBV7-9 and TRBJ2-5; 8 bases are a match to TRBD2. Per the germline V gene, CDR1 is SEHNR and CDR2 is FQNEAQ (reference sequence). After removal of 7 bases from V and 3 bases from J, the junction contained 10 bases not matched to a gene. This CDR3 is 15 amino acids long. CDR3 region: CASIGPGGIEETQYF. The CDR3 nucleotides read TGTGCCAGCATCGGACCGGGGGGGATCGAAGAGACCCAGTACTTC. The whole variable domain, filled in from reference TRBV7-9 and TRBJ2-5, reads DTGVSQNPRHKITKRGQNVTFRCDPISEHNRLYWYRQTLGQGPEFLTYFQNEAQLEKSRLLSDRFSAERPKGSFSTLEIQRTEQGDSAMYLCASIGPGGIEETQYFGPGTRLLVL.

The chain recombines TRBV3-1 (or the pseudogene TRBV3-2) with TRBJ1-3; D remains ambiguous. Germline V gene sequence: CDR1 LGHDT, CDR2 YNNKEL (reference sequence). This CDR3 has 14 residues. V was pared by 6 bases and J by 4 bases, with 13 bases between. The chain's CDR3 is CASRQSQRGNTIYF. The CDR3 DNA sequence: TGTGCCAGCAGGCAATCCCAAAGGGGAAACACCATATATTTT.

This chain uses TRBV10-2 with TRBJ1-1; 8 nucleotides match TRBD1. V shed 4 bases, J shed 4 bases, and the junction held 2 bases outside the gene matches. The CDR3 is 13 amino acids. Germline CDR1 WSHSY, CDR2 SAAADI. The CDR3 region is CASSVTGGTEAFF. CDR3 DNA sequence: TGCGCCAGCAGTGTAACAGGGGGCACTGAAGCTTTCTTT.

The chain uses TRBV6-6 and TRBJ2-3; TRBD1 aligns across 7 bases. V gave up 5 bases and J gave up 3 bases; unmatched junction bases: 5. The CDR3 loop spans 14 amino acids. Germline V gene lookup returns CDR1 MNHNY and CDR2 SVGAGI (reference sequence). DNA of the CDR3: TGTGCCAGCAGTCGACAGGGTCAGACAGATACGCAGTATTTT. Amino acid sequence: CASSRQGQTDTQYF.

The chain combines TRBV19 with TRBJ1-1; D is unclear. Germline lookup yields CDR1 LNHDA and CDR2 SQIVND (reference sequence). The CDR3 runs to 12 residues. The V and J ends lost 8 bases and 5 bases respectively, with 12 bases between them. CDR3: CASSRYRTEAFF. Here the CDR3 DNA reads TGTGCCAGTTCCAGGTATCGAACTGAAGCTTTCTTT.

The chain joins TRBV11-2 to TRBJ1-6; D call uncertain. Per germline, CDR1 SGHAT and CDR2 FQNNGV. The CDR3 loop spans 15 amino acids. V was clipped by 5 bases and J by 12 bases, with 20 bases between them. The CDR3 protein is CASSPSESGWGPLHF. CDR3 nucleotide sequence: TGTGCCAGCAGCCCAAGTGAGTCGGGCTGGGGACCCCTCCACTTT.

V and J are TRBV12-3 or TRBV12-4 and TRBJ1-1; 8 bases are shared with TRBD1. The CDR3 is 13 amino acids. The V segment lost 2 bases and the J segment 5 bases; nucleotides outside the gene matches: 1. The CDR3 loop is CASSLRQGTEAFF. As DNA, the CDR3 is TGTGCCAGCAGTTTACGACAGGGGACTGAAGCTTTCTTT.

As DNA, the CDR3 is TGTGCCAGCAGAGACACTAACTATGGCTACACCTTC. The encoded protein is CASRDTNYGYTF. The rearrangement links TRBV18 to TRBJ1-2; no definite D call. The V gene lost 8 bases and the J gene lost 0 bases, with 7 bases spanning the gap. The CDR3 has 12 amino acids. Germline assignment: CDR1 KGHSH and CDR2 LQKENI.

CDR3 coding DNA: TGTGCCAGCACCTCGGGACGGAAATATATTGGCTACACCTTC. It is translated as CASTSGRKYIGYTF. The gene calls are TRBV28 and TRBJ1-2, with D possibly TRBD1 on 5 matching bases. The CDR3 has 14 residues. The germline gives CDR1 MDHEN, CDR2 SYDVKM. Deletions cut 7 bases from V and 7 bases from J, with 19 bases between.

This clone has a single count. The V gene is TRBV7-9, the J gene TRBJ1-4; D might be TRBD1 (5 bases). From germline, CDR1 is SEHNR and CDR2 FQNEAQ (reference sequence). V lost 1 base to trimming and J lost 3 bases, with 12 bases between them. The CDR3 sequence is 16 residues long. The CDR3 region is CASSLGGRGPNEKLFF. CDR3 DNA: TGTGCCAGCAGCTTAGGGGGAAGGGGACCTAATGAAAAACTGTTTTTT. The variable domain in full, completed from reference TRBV7-9 and TRBJ1-4, reads DTGVSQNPRHKITKRGQNVTFRCDPISEHNRLYWYRQTLGQGPEFLTYFQNEAQLEKSRLLSDRFSAERPKGSFSTLEIQRTEQGDSAMYLCASSLGGRGPNEKLFFGSGTQLSVL.

V is TRBV19 and J is TRBJ2-1; D is possibly TRBD2 (6 bases). This CDR3 comprises 15 residues. V was pared by 7 bases and J by 0 bases, with 13 bases between. Germline loops: CDR1 LNHDA, CDR2 SQIVND (reference sequence). CDR3 residues: CASNQAGISYNEQFF. CDR3 coding DNA: TGTGCCAGTAATCAAGCGGGTATCTCCTACAATGAGCAGTTCTTC.

CDR3 sequence: CASSLSGQGSYGYTF. The CDR3 DNA reads TGTGCCAGCAGCTTGTCGGGACAGGGGTCCTATGGCTACACCTTC. The chain is built from TRBV5-4 and TRBJ1-2; 10 bases line up with TRBD1. With V trimmed by 1 base and J by 4 bases, 4 bases remained unmatched. The CDR3 consists of 15 residues. Germline CDR1 is SGHNT and CDR2 is YYREEE (reference sequence).

V is TRBV9 and J is TRBJ1-1, with D unresolved. The germline CDR1 and CDR2 sequences are SGDLS and YYNGEE. V lost 4 bases and J 1 base, leaving 14 bases between the germline ends. The CDR3 runs 15 residues. The CDR3 region is CASSSGVVRNTEAFF. The CDR3 coding sequence is TGTGCCAGCAGCTCAGGAGTGGTCAGGAACACTGAAGCTTTCTTT.

CDR3 DNA: TGTGCCAGCAGTTTTAATGGCCTTCCCACCGATGGCTACACCTTC. Its translation is CASSFNGLPTDGYTF. The rearrangement joins TRBV6-4 to TRBJ1-2; D unresolved. V dropped 5 bases and J dropped 6 bases, with 19 bases sitting between them. The CDR3 contains 15 residues. Germline-derived CDR1 and CDR2 are MRHNA and SNTAGT.

This chain links TRBV7-8 with TRBJ1-4; maybe TRBD1 (5 bases). The V and J ends lost 3 bases and 3 bases respectively, with 14 bases between them. The germline V gene encodes CDR1 SGHVS and CDR2 FQNEAQ. The length of the CDR3 is 16 residues. The DNA of the CDR3 is TGTGCCAGCAGCTTTCGGAGGGGAGCCGCTAATGAAAAACTGTTTTTT. This translates into CASSFRRGAANEKLFF. Drawing the rest from reference TRBV7-8 and TRBJ1-4, the complete variable domain is GAGVSQSPRYKVAKRGQDVALRCDPISGHVSLFWYQQALGQGPEFLTYFQNEAQLDKSGLPSDRFFAERPEGSVSTLKIQRTQQEDSAVYLCASSFRRGAANEKLFFGSGTQLSVL.

The chain joins TRBV9 to TRBJ1-1, with 10 bases matching TRBD1. The CDR3 has 13 amino acids. The germline gives CDR1 SGDLS, CDR2 YYNGEE. With 4 bases clipped from V and 10 bases from J, the junction kept 7 bases outside the gene matches. This chain's CDR3 is CASSPGTGVTAFF. In DNA, the CDR3 is TGTGCCAGCAGCCCCGGGACAGGGGTTACAGCTTTCTTT. The full variable domain, with the rest looked up from reference TRBV9 and TRBJ1-1, is DSGVTQTPKHLITATGQRVTLRCSPRSGDLSVYWYQQSLDQGLQFLIQYYNGEERAKGNILERFSAQQFPDLHSELNLSSLELGDSALYFCASSPGTGVTAFFGQGTRLTVV.